The sequence of this TCR beta chain was determined in a study of CD8+ T cells in alopecia areata. Overall study results and limits: Tofacitinib significantly decreased scalp clonality and expanded CD8+ clones among top 100.

Of note for this clone: Its matching antigen is unknown.

The authors extracted RNA and reverse transcribed it into cDNA as the sequencing template. The protocol was immunoSEQ multiplex PCR, while the TCRdb copy is restricted to in-frame clones and leaves out a portion. The data contain some 220,000 clones, about three fifths of them singletons. The sample's treatment: oral pan-JAK inhibitor, 5-10 mg twice daily. The V gene's germline CDR1 is SGDLS and CDR2 YYNGEE. V lost 0 bases and J lost 2, with 12 bases in between. This CDR3 has 16 amino acids. This rearrangement joins TRBV9 to TRBJ1-5; D unresolved. The source is a human donor with alopecia areata. The material sequenced was CD4+ T cells sorted from blood, taken at week 4, from a patient treated with tofacitinib. The CDR3 reads CASSVDEGEGNQPQHF. CDR3 bases: TGTGCCAGCAGCGTAGATGAAGGAGAAGGCAATCAGCCCCAGCATTTT.